The 24 T cell receptor beta chains presented below share a single source sample, sequenced in a study of CD8 T cells in ankylosing spondylitis. TCRdb itself ran the 5' RACE reads through MiXCR, one entry per CDR3 protein. The table lists about 300,000 distinct CDR3 sequences, around a tenth of them singletons. Sequences were obtained from blood, either unsorted or a sorted T cell fraction (not recorded which). All receptors come from a female donor with ankylosing spondylitis or in good health (not recorded which).

This clonotype was detected a few times. The chain employs TRBV5-1 and TRBJ2-3, with 12 bases lining up with TRBD2. V shed 4 bases and J 0 bases; nucleotides not matched to a gene: 9. The CDR3 has 18 amino acids. In germline, CDR1 is SGHRS, CDR2 YFSETQ. The CDR3 protein is CASSLGLAGRSSTDTQYF. CDR3 bases: TGCGCCAGCAGCCTCGGACTAGCGGGGCGGTCTAGCACAGATACGCAGTATTTT.

Many counts were recorded for this clonotype. The rearrangement links TRBV10-3 to TRBJ2-1; the D gene is possibly TRBD2 (6 bases). Trimming took 9 bases from V and 5 from J, leaving 11 bases between them. Germline V gene lookup returns CDR1 ENHRY and CDR2 SYGVKD. The CDR3 covers 12 residues. CDR3: CAMGLRDNEQFF. The CDR3, as DNA: TGTGCCATGGGACTCCGAGACAATGAGCAGTTCTTC.

This clonotype was detected many times. This chain's CDR3 is CASTFFARTSGFYNEQFF. CDR3 nucleotides: TGTGCCAGCACCTTTTTCGCCAGGACTAGCGGTTTCTACAATGAGCAGTTCTTC. The J gene is TRBJ2-1, the V gene TRBV7-8; TRBD2 matches 10 bases. The CDR3 consists of 18 residues. The V and J ends lost 7 bases and 3 bases, in that order; junction bases with no gene match: 15. CDR1 is SGHVS and CDR2 is FQNEAQ in the germline V gene.

V is TRBV5-1 and J is TRBJ2-7; 10 nucleotides agree with TRBD2. The CDR3 covers 17 residues. Losses at the gene ends were 4 bases for V and 3 bases for J; bases not matched to a gene: 13. Looked up from germline, CDR1 is SGHRS and CDR2 is YFSETQ. The CDR3 protein is CASSLKTGTSVNYEQYF. The CDR3 DNA reads TGCGCCAGCAGCCTTAAAACCGGGACTAGCGTTAACTACGAGCAGTACTTC.

Of note for this clonotype: This sequence may be a read error, since a much larger clone differs from it by one base. V and J are TRBV6-5 and TRBJ2-3; tentative D call: TRBD1 (6 bases). The CDR3 totals 15 residues. Germline V CDR1 and CDR2: MNHEY, SVGAGI. In DNA form, the CDR3 reads TGTGCCAGCAGTTACTCGGGGGCCAGCACATATACGCAGTATTTT. Encoded protein: CASSYSGASTYTQYF.

The V call is TRBV7-7, the J call TRBJ2-1; TRBD2 matches at 7 bases. The CDR3 extends over 16 amino acids. Germline values: CDR1 SSHAT, CDR2 FNYEAQ (reference sequence). The J segment lost 8 bases and the V segment lost 3 bases, leaving 13 bases of the junction unmatched. CDR3 region: CASSFNPRGGVHEQFF. Written as DNA, the CDR3 is TGTGCCAGCAGCTTTAACCCTCGGGGAGGGGTGCATGAGCAGTTCTTC.

This clonotype was counted at least ten times. The chain has TRBV20-1 and TRBJ1-5; D call uncertain. The germline V gene has CDR1 DFQATT and CDR2 SNEGSKA (reference sequence). V lost 2 bases, J lost 3 bases, and 14 bases lay in between. The CDR3 has 15 amino acids. DNA of the CDR3: TGCAGTGCTAGAAAGAGAGCTGGGGACAATCAGCCCCAGCATTTT. Amino acids: CSARKRAGDNQPQHF.

The table lists this clonotype with many counts. The V call is TRBV20-1, the J call TRBJ2-7; the match to TRBD2 covers 8 bases. V lost 7 bases, J lost 5 bases, and 7 bases stayed unmatched. The CDR3 consists of 12 residues. In germline, CDR1 is DFQATT, CDR2 SNEGSKA (reference sequence). The CDR3: CSGKRGHDEQYF. The CDR3 nucleotides are TGCAGTGGAAAGCGGGGGCACGACGAGCAGTACTTC.

There are many counts of this clonotype. The chain couples TRBV12-3 or TRBV12-4 to TRBJ2-1, with 13 bases lining up with TRBD2. This CDR3 comprises 13 residues. J lost 15 bases, V lost 5 bases, and 7 bases had no gene match. The CDR3 DNA reads as TGTGCCAGCAGTCCCGGACTAGCGGGAGCGTCGTTCTTC. Residues: CASSPGLAGASFF.

CDR3 sequence reads: CASSPQGAKNIQYF. The CDR3 DNA sequence: TGTGCCAGCAGCCCCCAGGGGGCCAAAAACATTCAGTACTTC. The V and J genes are TRBV5-6 and TRBJ2-4; possibly TRBD1 for D (6 bases). Germline loops: CDR1 SGHDT, CDR2 YYEEEE. The germline V and J ends were trimmed by 4 bases and 1 base, with 9 bases remaining between them. The CDR3 has 14 residues.

This clonotype occurred many times. This chain joins TRBV5-4 and TRBJ2-7, with unresolved D. V was pared by 4 bases and J by 3 bases, with 17 bases between. The CDR3 spans 15 residues. Per the germline V gene, CDR1 is SGHNT and CDR2 is YYREEE (reference sequence). CDR3 region: CASSVSPNRHYEQYF. For the CDR3, the DNA is TGTGCCAGCAGCGTATCACCGAACCGGCACTACGAGCAGTACTTC.

This chain uses TRBV11-2 with TRBJ1-5, with TRBD1 matching 7 bases. J gave up 2 bases and V 4 bases, and 14 bases lay outside the gene matches. The CDR3 consists of 18 residues. Germline lookup yields CDR1 SGHAT and CDR2 FQNNGV. CDR3 sequence reads: CASSSRQGTSRGNQPQHF. Here the CDR3 DNA reads TGTGCCAGCAGCTCCAGACAGGGCACGAGCCGGGGCAATCAGCCCCAGCATTTT.

The V gene is TRBV20-1, the J gene TRBJ2-5, with 15 bases identical to TRBD2. Per germline, CDR1 DFQATT and CDR2 SNEGSKA (reference sequence). The CDR3 contains 17 residues. J was trimmed by 3 bases and V by 0 bases; bases with no gene match: 5. CDR3 in DNA: TGCAGTGCTAGAGATCTTCGGACTAGCGGGAGGGAAGAGACCCAGTACTTC. It yields the protein CSARDLRTSGREETQYF.

The chain recombines TRBV18 with TRBJ1-1, with 8 nucleotides matching TRBD1. V dropped 2 bases and J dropped 5; count of bases not matched to a gene: 7. In germline, CDR1 is KGHSH, CDR2 LQKENI. This CDR3 region has 15 residues. The DNA for the CDR3 is TGTGCCAGCTCACCATCGACAGGGGTCGGGACTGAAGCTTTCTTT. Protein: CASSPSTGVGTEAFF.

This clonotype was picked up many times. The rearrangement joins TRBV20-1 to TRBJ1-5; D possibly corresponds to TRBD1 (5 bases). Germline loops: CDR1 DFQATT, CDR2 SNEGSKA (reference sequence). Trimming left V 6 bases short and J 5 bases short, with 11 bases between. The CDR3 is made up of 12 amino acids. For the CDR3, the DNA is TGCAGTGCCGGGACCTCTTATCAGCCCCAGCATTTT. The encoded protein is CSAGTSYQPQHF.

This clonotype was detected many times. The chain is built from TRBV12-3 or TRBV12-4 and TRBJ1-1; D gene unclear. The CDR3 is 10 residues long. V gave up 6 bases and J gave up 7 bases, with 6 bases separating them. CDR3 coding DNA: TGTGCCAGCAGCTATAGTGAAGCTTTCTTT. Its protein is CASSYSEAFF.

This clonotype has a count of ten or more. The chain links TRBV20-1 to TRBJ2-2; D is possibly TRBD1 (5 bases). Germline lookup yields CDR1 DFQATT and CDR2 SNEGSKA (reference sequence). The CDR3 has 13 residues. CDR3 amino acids: CTLDHPGTGELFF. The CDR3 DNA reads as TGCACTCTAGACCATCCAGGGACCGGGGAGCTGTTTTTT.

This rearrangement joins TRBV3-1 to TRBJ2-2; TRBD2 might be the D (6 bases). The CDR3 is 14 residues long. CDR1 and CDR2 (germline): LGHDT, YNNKEL (reference sequence). V lost 2 bases and J 7 bases, leaving 11 bases between the germline ends. This CDR3 reads CASSQFGSGGELFF. CDR3 nucleotides: TGTGCCAGCAGCCAATTCGGGAGTGGCGGGGAGCTGTTTTTT.

This clonotype was detected ten times or more. The junction departs from the called germline gene at one end, perhaps through a read error. In DNA, the CDR3 is TGTGCCAGCAGCTTAGCTCCAGCGGGGCGCACGGATACGCAGTATTTT. This translates into CASSLAPAGRTDTQYF. V is TRBV7-6 and J is TRBJ2-3; 7 bases are a match to TRBD2. This CDR3 is built from 16 residues. Germline V gives CDR1 SGHVS, CDR2 FNYEAQ.

This clonotype was seen ten or more times. This chain connects TRBV5-1 to TRBJ1-2, with 7 bases aligning to TRBD1. The CDR3 runs to 19 residues. From germline, CDR1 is SGHRS and CDR2 YFSETQ. With V trimmed by 6 bases and J by 0 bases, 20 bases remained unmatched. CDR3 residues: CASIGAPVTGARSNYGYTF. CDR3 DNA sequence: TGCGCCAGCATCGGGGCGCCTGTCACAGGGGCGAGGTCTAACTATGGCTACACCTTC.

The sample holds many counts of this clonotype. This chain links TRBV10-3 with TRBJ1-5, with 7 nucleotides matching TRBD1. The CDR3 is 15 residues long. Losses at the gene ends were 2 bases for V and 2 bases for J; bases not matched to a gene: 3. Germline-derived CDR1 and CDR2 are ENHRY and SYGVKD. In nucleotides, the CDR3 is TGTGCCATCAGTGAGAGGGGGCTGGGCAATCAGCCCCAGCATTTT. Residues: CAISERGLGNQPQHF.

This clonotype has ten or more counts. V is TRBV24-1 and J is TRBJ1-2, with D unclear. With 3 bases removed from V and 5 bases from J, the gap between germline ends came to 6 bases. This CDR3 is 12 amino acids long. Germline CDR1 reads KGHDR; CDR2 reads SFDVKD. As DNA, the CDR3 is TGTGCCACCAGTGATCCTACGTATGGCTACACCTTC. It is translated as CATSDPTYGYTF.

Of note for this clonotype: A much larger clone lies one base from this, so it may be a read error. V and J are TRBV5-1 and TRBJ2-1, with 7 nucleotides matching TRBD1. Germline loops: CDR1 SGHRS, CDR2 YFSETQ. The CDR3 spans 18 residues. The CDR3 protein is CASSLGQGVLLSYNEQIF. The CDR3 bases are TGCGCCAGCAGCTTGGGGCAGGGGGTGTTACTCTCCTACAATGAGCAGATCTTC.

This clonotype was counted once. CDR3 region: CASSEARGQAKNIQYF. CDR3 nucleotides: TGTGCCAGCAGTGAAGCCCGGGGTCAAGCCAAAAACATTCAGTACTTC. The V gene is TRBV25-1, the J gene TRBJ2-4; D is perhaps TRBD2 (5 bases). The CDR3 consists of 16 residues. The V end was cut by 2 bases, the J end by 0 bases, with 11 bases between. CDR1 is MGHDK and CDR2 is SYGVNS in the germline V gene.